The subject of this entry is one TCR beta chain. Its antigen remains unidentified. This record belongs to a study of cytomegalovirus exposure and HLA in healthy donors. Study as a whole: HLA-typed donors contributed around 82 million unique TCRs, which were held in an early data release. Among the 370 or so donors who were genotyped, approximately 83% fell in the genetic ancestry cluster that is associated with self-reported Caucasian donors.

Both 60 Vbeta primers and 13 Jbeta primers went into the PCR. Assay used: immunoSEQ multiplex PCR; TCRdb lists only in-frame clones, some missing. The table includes 200,000 to 250,000 clones, roughly 90% detected once. The CDR3 has 12 residues. Germline V gene data show CDR1 as GTSNPN and CDR2 as SVGIG (reference sequence). The V end lost 2 bases, the J end lost 11 bases, and 16 bases lay between the germline ends. Findings and limits, study-wide: CMV antigen specificity of a few CMV-associated chains was confirmed in vitro. More clonal expansion characterized HLA-associated TCR beta chains than equally common others in a later analysis.

The sample was PBMCs. The TCR comes from a woman aged 18-35 years in good health and CMV-seronegative. The chain is built from TRBV30 and TRBJ2-7; D perhaps matches TRBD1 (6 bases). CDR3 region: CAWSKVGGWKYF. The DNA for the CDR3 is TGTGCCTGGAGTAAGGTAGGGGGTTGGAAGTACTTC.